A single sample gave rise to the 27 T cell receptor beta chains below, sequenced in a study of OX40 agonist ivuxolimab in advanced cancers. This table comes from immunoSEQ multiplex PCR, and its TCRdb copy is limited to in-frame clones, with some not included. Here the sample spans 77,000 or so clones, about nine tenths being singletons. The sequencing used CD4+ or CD8+ T cells sorted from blood, collected in a trial of the OX40 agonist ivuxolimab. The receptors shown here come from an adult with an advanced solid tumor such as melanoma, head and neck, liver or kidney cancer.

This chain connects TRBV6-5 to TRBJ2-7; 7 bases map to TRBD1. J was trimmed by 4 bases and V by 4 bases; bases with no gene match: 4. The CDR3 is 13 amino acids. Germline V gene sequence: CDR1 MNHEY, CDR2 SVGAGI. The CDR3 loop is CASSFRDRYEQYF. CDR3 DNA sequence: TGTGCCAGCAGTTTCCGGGACAGATACGAGCAGTACTTC.

The chain carries TRBV6-5 and TRBJ1-2; 11 bases align to TRBD1. Germline V gene sequence: CDR1 MNHEY, CDR2 SVGAGI. V lost 6 bases, J lost 3 bases, and 6 bases stayed unmatched. The CDR3 is 15 residues long. Written as DNA, the CDR3 is TGTGCCAGCAGACCCGGGACAGGGGGAGACTATGGCTACACCTTC. Protein: CASRPGTGGDYGYTF.

This chain links TRBV28 with TRBJ2-7, with a weak D call TRBD1 (6 bases). Germline lookup yields CDR1 MDHEN and CDR2 SYDVKM. V dropped 4 bases and J dropped 0 bases, with 19 bases sitting between them. CDR3 length equals 17 residues. CDR3 in amino acids: CASSSLGQPMSSYEQYF. As DNA, the CDR3 is TGTGCCAGCAGTTCTCTTGGACAGCCTATGAGCTCCTACGAGCAGTACTTC.

This chain joins TRBV30 and TRBJ1-5, with D possibly being TRBD1 (6 bases). The CDR3 has 14 amino acids. V was pared by 0 bases and J by 5 bases, with 11 bases between. Germline V CDR1 and CDR2: GTSNPN, SVGIG (reference sequence). The CDR3 region has the DNA TGTGCCTGGAGTGTACAGGGACAAGATCAGCCCCAGCATTTT. Its protein product is CAWSVQGQDQPQHF.

The chain recombines TRBV30 with TRBJ1-3, with no clear D. The CDR3 is made up of 15 amino acids. Per germline, CDR1 GTSNPN and CDR2 SVGIG (reference sequence). Trimming removed 4 bases from V and 1 base from J, with 14 bases in between. The CDR3 sequence is CAWKRVLPSGNTIYF. The CDR3 nucleotides are TGTGCCTGGAAGAGGGTTTTACCTTCTGGAAACACCATATATTTT.

The CDR3 bases are TGTGCCAGCAGCTTAAGTAGCGTGACAGGCACAGATACGCAGTATTTT. Amino acid sequence: CASSLSSVTGTDTQYF. J is TRBJ2-3 and V is TRBV7-3, with D perhaps given as TRBD1 or TRBD2 (5 bases each). CDR3 size: 16 residues. Germline loops: CDR1 SGHTA, CDR2 FQGTGA. The V and J ends lost 1 base and 1 base respectively, with 12 bases between them.

Here the CDR3 reads CASSPQQGRDTEAFF. In nucleotides, the CDR3 is TGTGCCAGCTCCCCGCAGCAGGGTCGGGACACTGAAGCTTTCTTT. This sequence joins TRBV18 and TRBJ1-1; tentatively, D is TRBD1 (5 bases). V was trimmed by 6 bases and J by 3 bases, leaving 17 bases between them. There are 15 residues in the CDR3. CDR1 and CDR2 (germline): KGHSH, LQKENI.

A single count supports this clone. The chain carries TRBV19 and TRBJ2-7; 11 positions agree with TRBD1. This CDR3 spans 16 amino acids. The germline CDR1 and CDR2 sequences are LNHDA and SQIVND (reference sequence). The ends lost 5 bases at V and 4 bases at J; junction bases unmatched: 10. CDR3 residues: CASSRAVGQGAYEQYF. In DNA form, the CDR3 reads TGTGCCAGTAGTCGAGCGGTAGGACAGGGGGCTTACGAGCAGTACTTC.

The J gene is TRBJ1-5, the V gene TRBV19, with 8 bases matching TRBD1. The CDR3 is 16 residues long. The V and J ends lost 1 base and 2 bases, in that order; junction bases with no gene match: 4. Germline-derived CDR1 and CDR2 are LNHDA and SQIVND (reference sequence). The CDR3 reads CASSIVTGVGNQPQHF. CDR3 bases: TGTGCCAGTAGTATAGTGACAGGGGTGGGCAATCAGCCCCAGCATTTT.

This clone appeared a single time. The gene calls are TRBV4-1 and TRBJ2-5, with 8 bases aligning to TRBD1. V dropped 1 base and J dropped 5; count of bases not matched to a gene: 9. The CDR3 has 16 residues. Germline values: CDR1 MGHRA, CDR2 YSYEKL. DNA for the CDR3: TGCGCCAGCAGCCAAGGGACAGGGAGTGGGTTGGAGACCCAGTACTTC. It specifies CASSQGTGSGLETQYF.

This clone was recorded only once. The V and J genes are TRBV7-3 and TRBJ2-3, with TRBD2 matching 9 bases. The CDR3 length is 16 residues. Germline CDR1 SGHTA, CDR2 FQGTGA. V dropped 3 bases and J dropped 2; count of bases not matched to a gene: 6. DNA for the CDR3: TGTGCCAGCAGCTTGGTTCCTAGCGGGGTCACAGATACGCAGTATTTT. This sequence encodes CASSLVPSGVTDTQYF.

V and J are TRBV4-3 and TRBJ2-7, with 9 bases matching TRBD1. V lost 4 bases to trimming and J lost 5 bases; unmatched junction nucleotides: 9. CDR3 size: 15 residues. CDR1 and CDR2 (germline): LGHNA, YSLEER. The CDR3 loop is CASSRQTGGLNEQYF. The CDR3 DNA sequence: TGCGCCAGCAGCCGACAGACAGGGGGTTTAAACGAGCAGTACTTC.

The chain links TRBV7-8 to TRBJ1-3, with no clear D. This CDR3 spans 17 amino acids. V was trimmed by 1 base and J by 0 bases, leaving 13 bases between them. Germline CDR1 SGHVS, CDR2 FQNEAQ. Here the CDR3 reads CASSLVVQLSSGNTIYF. CDR3 DNA sequence: TGTGCCAGCAGCTTAGTAGTACAGCTTAGCTCTGGAAACACCATATATTTT. The whole variable domain, filled in from reference TRBV7-8 and TRBJ1-3, reads GAGVSQSPRYKVAKRGQDVALRCDPISGHVSLFWYQQALGQGPEFLTYFQNEAQLDKSGLPSDRFFAERPEGSVSTLKIQRTQQEDSAVYLCASSLVVQLSSGNTIYFGEGSWLTVV.

The V and J genes are TRBV27 and TRBJ1-1, with D unresolved. This CDR3 is built from 16 residues. Per the germline V gene, CDR1 is MNHEY and CDR2 is SMNVEV (reference sequence). Trimming left V 3 bases short and J 6 bases short, with 20 bases between. CDR3 nucleotide sequence: TGTGCCAGCAGTTTTAGGGATTTGGGGTCATTCGCTGAAGCTTTCTTT. Encoded protein: CASSFRDLGSFAEAFF.

This chain uses TRBV18 with TRBJ2-2; 8 bases line up with TRBD1. CDR1 KGHSH and CDR2 LQKENI come from the germline V gene. The CDR3 loop spans 18 amino acids. J was trimmed by 0 bases and V by 6 bases; bases with no gene match: 12. The CDR3 nucleotides are TGTGCCAGCTCTAACCAGGTTTTGGACAGGGCGAACACCGGGGAGCTGTTTTTT. Encoded protein: CASSNQVLDRANTGELFF.

This chain uses TRBV18 with TRBJ2-2; D is undetermined. Germline V CDR1 and CDR2: KGHSH, LQKENI. Trimming cost V 4 bases and J 6 bases, with 9 bases left between them. This CDR3 contains 13 residues. The CDR3 spells CASSHDRAGELFF. In nucleotides, the CDR3 is TGTGCCAGCTCACACGATCGAGCCGGGGAGCTGTTTTTT.

The chain is built from TRBV30 and TRBJ1-4; TRBD1 aligns across 7 bases. This CDR3 has 14 amino acids. Germline loops: CDR1 GTSNPN, CDR2 SVGIG (reference sequence). The J segment lost 10 bases and the V segment lost 6 bases, leaving 14 bases of the junction unmatched. CDR3 bases: TGTGCCTGCTCCACAACAGGGGCGTTTGCAAAACTGTTTTTT. Protein sequence: CACSTTGAFAKLFF.

The gene calls are TRBV9 and TRBJ1-1; 10 bases agree with TRBD1. The CDR3 covers 15 residues. V trimming: 3 bases; J trimming: 1 base; junction bases outside the gene matches: 3. CDR1 and CDR2 from the germline V gene are SGDLS and YYNGEE. This chain's CDR3 is CASSGRQGANTEAFF. The CDR3 bases are TGTGCCAGCAGCGGGAGACAGGGGGCGAACACTGAAGCTTTCTTT.

The gene calls are TRBV13 and TRBJ2-5; D gene unclear. Trimming stripped 3 bases from V and 4 bases from J, with 12 bases between. Germline lookup yields CDR1 PRHDT and CDR2 FYEKMQ (reference sequence). The CDR3 totals 14 residues. The DNA of the CDR3 is TGTGCCAGCAGCTTTTGGTTTTCAGTAGAGACCCAGTACTTC. Protein sequence: CASSFWFSVETQYF. Complete variable domain (other parts from reference TRBV13 and TRBJ2-5): AAGVIQSPRHLIKEKRETATLKCYPIPRHDTVYWYQQGPGQDPQFLISFYEKMQSDKGSIPDRFSAQQFSDYHSELNMSSLELGDSALYFCASSFWFSVETQYFGPGTRLLVL.

Only one count was recorded for this clone. The CDR3: CASSINSLNIQYF. CDR3 DNA: TGTGCCAGTAGTATTAACAGCTTAAACATTCAGTACTTC. This sequence joins TRBV19 and TRBJ2-4; unclear D gene. The germline V and J ends were trimmed by 3 bases and 6 bases, with 9 bases remaining between them. Germline V gene lookup returns CDR1 LNHDA and CDR2 SQIVND (reference sequence). This CDR3 contains 13 residues.

This clone was seen only a few times. The chain recombines TRBV6-1 with TRBJ2-6; D is possibly TRBD1 (6 bases). Germline loops: CDR1 MNHNS, CDR2 SASEGT. The CDR3 is 15 residues long. Trimming stripped 5 bases from V and 1 base from J, with 9 bases between. CDR3 region: CASSIRGSGANVLTF. The DNA of the CDR3 is TGTGCCAGCAGTATCAGGGGATCTGGGGCCAACGTCCTGACTTTC.

The V and J genes are TRBV9 and TRBJ2-1; the match to TRBD2 covers 16 bases. Germline trimming cut 0 bases from V and 15 bases from J; bases unmatched to any gene: 3. Germline V gene sequence: CDR1 SGDLS, CDR2 YYNGEE. CDR3 length: 14 amino acids. The CDR3 coding sequence is TGTGCCAGCAGCGTAGGAGGGACTAGCGGGAGGGTGTTCTTC. Protein: CASSVGGTSGRVFF.

The chain recombines TRBV15 with TRBJ1-1; D call uncertain. Germline V gene lookup returns CDR1 LNHNV and CDR2 YYDKDF (reference sequence). The CDR3 spans 15 residues. The ends were cut back, 0 bases at V and 5 bases at J, with 13 bases in the middle. The CDR3 region has the DNA TGTGCCACCAGCAGAGAGGGCACTTTAGGGACTGAAGCTTTCTTT. It codes for CATSREGTLGTEAFF.

V gene TRBV27 combines with J gene TRBJ1-1; 12 nucleotides match TRBD1. The CDR3 length is 17 residues. After removal of 5 bases from V and 5 bases from J, the junction contained 12 bases not matched to a gene. CDR1 and CDR2 (germline): MNHEY, SMNVEV (reference sequence). The CDR3 loop reads CASSPAGTGGVRTEAFF. The CDR3, as DNA: TGTGCCAGCAGTCCTGCCGGGACAGGGGGCGTAAGGACTGAAGCTTTCTTT.

The V call is TRBV9, the J call TRBJ2-3; D is possibly TRBD1 or TRBD2 (5 bases each). Trimming cost V 6 bases and J 2 bases, with 25 bases left between them. The germline V gene has CDR1 SGDLS and CDR2 YYNGEE. This CDR3 region has 18 residues. The CDR3 loop is CASTSSGQGRRDTDTQYF. The CDR3 nucleotides read TGTGCCAGCACCTCTTCGGGGCAGGGAAGAAGGGACACAGATACGCAGTATTTT.

The J gene is TRBJ2-2, the V gene TRBV30, with D hard to call. There are 14 residues in the CDR3. V gave up 0 bases and J gave up 1 base, with 6 bases separating them. From germline, CDR1 is GTSNPN and CDR2 SVGIG (reference sequence). The CDR3 nucleotides are TGTGCCTGGAGTGTCTACGGGAACACCGGGGAGCTGTTTTTT. It specifies CAWSVYGNTGELFF.

This sequence joins TRBV21-1 and TRBJ2-3; the D call of TRBD2 is as the table states it, not checked on the DNA. TRBV21-1 is a documented pseudogene. The CDR3 consists of 17 residues. This CDR3 is CASSKVRQAASTDTQYF. The CDR3 bases are TGTGCCAGCAGCAAAGTTCGTCAAGCGGCTAGCACAGATACGCAGTATTTT.